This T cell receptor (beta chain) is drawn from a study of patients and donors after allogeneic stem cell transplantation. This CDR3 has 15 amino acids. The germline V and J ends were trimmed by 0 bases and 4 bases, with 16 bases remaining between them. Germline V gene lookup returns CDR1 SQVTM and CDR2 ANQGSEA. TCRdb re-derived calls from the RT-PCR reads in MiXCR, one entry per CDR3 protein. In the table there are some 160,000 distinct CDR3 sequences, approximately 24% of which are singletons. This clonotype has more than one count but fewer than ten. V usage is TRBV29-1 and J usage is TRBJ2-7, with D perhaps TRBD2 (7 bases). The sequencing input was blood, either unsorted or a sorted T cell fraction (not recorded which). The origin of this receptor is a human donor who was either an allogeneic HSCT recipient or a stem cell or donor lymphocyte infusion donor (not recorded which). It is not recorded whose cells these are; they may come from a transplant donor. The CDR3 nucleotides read TGCAGCGTTGAAGATCGAGTGGGAGGGGGGTACGAGCAGTACTTC. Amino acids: CSVEDRVGGGYEQYF.